The present T cell receptor beta chain was sequenced within a study of early T cells in non-severe SARS-CoV-2 infection. Study context: Chains were not paired, and sequencing was done on bulk RNA from unsorted whole blood. Study results and caveats: Matching results from VDJdb favored anti-spike CD8 responses, leaving private and CD4 specificities undetected.

Comment on this clonotype: Its antigen is not known.

The CDR3 is 16 amino acids. Germline V CDR1 and CDR2: SGHRS, YFSETQ. V shed 4 bases and J 10 bases; nucleotides not matched to a gene: 18. Individually, cDNA molecules had unique molecular identifiers attached to them. TCRdb re-called the 5' RACE reads through MiXCR, storing one row per CDR3 protein. The profile shows fewer than 110,000 distinct CDR3 sequences, around 10% of them singletons. The source of this sequence is an adult who was a healthcare worker with PCR-confirmed SARS-CoV-2 infection or an uninfected control (not recorded which). The V call is TRBV5-1, the J call TRBJ1-2; 8 bases map to TRBD1. Sequenced material: whole blood. CDR3 loop: CASSPDPQGVTRYYTF. CDR3 nucleotide sequence: TGCGCCAGCAGCCCGGACCCACAGGGGGTAACGCGTTACTACACCTTC. The entire variable domain, with the rest obtained from reference TRBV5-1 and TRBJ1-2, is as follows: KAGVTQTPRYLIKTRGQQVTLSCSPISGHRSVSWYQQTPGQGLQFLFEYFSETQRNKGNFPGRFSGRQFSNSRSEMNVSTLELGDSALYLCASSPDPQGVTRYYTFGSGTRLTVV.